Presented here are 23 T cell receptor beta chains from one specimen sequenced in a study of CD8 T cells in Susac syndrome. With random hexamers, reverse transcription was performed on about 0.45 to 1 ug of RNA. In TCRdb, the immunoSEQ multiplex PCR reads were re-called with MiXCR into one record per CDR3 protein. The profile shows around 130,000 distinct CDR3 sequences, about 93% of them singletons. What was sequenced was CD4+ T cells from PBMCs. The receptors were sampled from a human donor in good health.

This clonotype has more than one count but fewer than ten. Compared with germline, one end of the junction differs, possibly owing to a read error. The chain has TRBV7-7 and TRBJ2-1; 8 bases are a match to TRBD1. The CDR3 runs 15 residues. The V gene's germline CDR1 is SSHAT and CDR2 FNYEAQ (reference sequence). The CDR3 reads CASSPGQGSYNEQFF. CDR3 DNA: TGTGCTAGCAGCCCAGGACAGGGAAGCTACAATGAGCAGTTCTTC.

The chain joins TRBV18 to TRBJ2-1; no clear D gene. The CDR3 loop spans 14 amino acids. The germline V gene encodes CDR1 KGHSH and CDR2 LQKENI. The germline V and J ends were trimmed by 3 bases and 8 bases, with 14 bases remaining between them. The CDR3 spells CASSPPSRPDEQFF. The CDR3 DNA follows: TGTGCCAGCTCACCCCCCAGCCGGCCCGATGAGCAGTTCTTC.

The CDR3 DNA is TGTGCCAGCAGCTTCAACAGGGGTGGCTCACCCCTCCACTTT. Its protein is CASSFNRGGSPLHF. The rearrangement links TRBV13 to TRBJ1-6; TRBD1 matches 7 bases. The CDR3 length is 14 residues. Per the germline V gene, CDR1 is PRHDT and CDR2 is FYEKMQ (reference sequence). V lost 3 bases to trimming and J lost 10 bases; unmatched junction nucleotides: 6.

This chain links TRBV20-1 with TRBJ2-7, with TRBD2 as a possible D gene (6 bases). Germline V lookup: CDR1 DFQATT, CDR2 SNEGSKA (reference sequence). Trimming shortened V by 3 bases and J by 2 bases, and 14 bases separated the two germline ends. The CDR3 is made up of 14 amino acids. The chain's CDR3 is CSASRGMGTYEQYF. The CDR3 DNA is TGCAGTGCTAGTCGGGGGATGGGAACCTACGAGCAGTACTTC.

The chain uses TRBV4-3 and TRBJ2-5, with 10 bases matching TRBD2. The CDR3 sequence is 15 residues long. Looked up from germline, CDR1 is LGHNA and CDR2 is YSLEER. Trimming cost V 3 bases and J 5 bases; bases outside gene matches: 6. The DNA for the CDR3 is TGCGCCAGCAGCCAGTTAGCGGGAGGCTCGGAGACCCAGTACTTC. It yields the protein CASSQLAGGSETQYF.

The chain combines TRBV5-1 with TRBJ1-2; D uncertain. The V gene's germline CDR1 is SGHRS and CDR2 YFSETQ. Trimming pared 0 bases from V and 5 bases from J, leaving 8 bases between. This CDR3 spans 13 amino acids. CDR3 sequence (DNA): TGCGCCAGCAGCTTGGATCCGGTTTATGGCTACACCTTC. Its translation is CASSLDPVYGYTF.

This clonotype was observed once. The V and J genes are TRBV10-1 and TRBJ2-1, with TRBD2 matching 12 bases. The CDR3 covers 15 residues. V lost 6 bases, J lost 7 bases, and 7 bases stayed unmatched. Germline loops: CDR1 WNHNN, CDR2 SYGVQD (reference sequence). The chain's CDR3 is CASSQGLAGENEQFF. The CDR3 coding sequence is TGCGCCAGCAGCCAGGGACTAGCGGGTGAGAATGAGCAGTTCTTC.

The chain couples TRBV6-1 to TRBJ2-7, with 8 bases fitting TRBD1. This CDR3 region has 14 residues. V lost 3 bases and J lost 7; bases outside the gene matches: 8. From germline, CDR1 is MNHNS and CDR2 SASEGT. The CDR3 region is CASSDYQGAGEQYF. Written as DNA, the CDR3 is TGTGCCAGCAGTGATTACCAGGGGGCGGGGGAGCAGTACTTC.

V is TRBV3-1 and J is TRBJ2-1; TRBD1 matches at 10 bases. The germline V gene has CDR1 LGHDT and CDR2 YNNKEL (reference sequence). The CDR3 runs 16 residues. Trimming took 6 bases from V and 2 from J; bases not matched to a gene: 7. The CDR3: CASRSVGTGAYNEQFF. The CDR3 region has the DNA TGTGCCAGCAGATCCGTCGGGACAGGGGCCTACAATGAGCAGTTCTTC.

The chain links TRBV20-1 to TRBJ2-7; 11 nucleotides agree with TRBD1. With 2 bases clipped from V and 2 bases from J, the junction kept 2 bases outside the gene matches. CDR3 size: 14 residues. In germline, CDR1 is DFQATT, CDR2 SNEGSKA (reference sequence). DNA for the CDR3: TGCAGTGCTAGATCGGACAGGGGGCCCTACGAGCAGTACTTC. Residues: CSARSDRGPYEQYF.

J is TRBJ2-3 and V is TRBV10-3; D is undetermined. Trimming removed 1 base at V and 1 base at J, with 15 bases between. The CDR3 has 17 residues. The germline V gene has CDR1 ENHRY and CDR2 SYGVKD. The CDR3 spells CAISELELTGRTDTQYF. The CDR3 DNA reads TGTGCCATCAGTGAGTTGGAGTTGACGGGCCGCACAGATACGCAGTATTTT.

This chain joins TRBV27 and TRBJ2-5; D possibly corresponds to TRBD1 (5 bases). This CDR3 comprises 14 residues. The germline gives CDR1 MNHEY, CDR2 SMNVEV (reference sequence). V lost 6 bases to trimming and J lost 0 bases, with 11 bases between them. The CDR3 here is CASRDLTDQETQYF. As DNA, the CDR3 is TGTGCCAGCAGGGACCTGACAGACCAAGAGACCCAGTACTTC.

Only one count was recorded for this clonotype. The rearrangement uses TRBV3-1 and TRBJ2-7; no definite D call. Germline loops: CDR1 LGHDT, CDR2 YNNKEL (reference sequence). The CDR3 runs to 13 residues. The V gene lost 2 bases and the J gene lost 4 bases, with 9 bases spanning the gap. Here the CDR3 reads CASSQRGVYEQYF. The CDR3, as DNA: TGTGCCAGCAGCCAAAGAGGAGTTTACGAGCAGTACTTC.

The CDR3 DNA sequence: TGTGCCACCGCAGGGGCCGGTGAAAAACTGTTTTTT. Residues: CATAGAGEKLFF. V is TRBV10-3 and J is TRBJ1-4, with a possible D match to TRBD1 (6 bases). Looked up from germline, CDR1 is ENHRY and CDR2 is SYGVKD. Trimming shortened V by 10 bases and J by 7 bases, and 13 bases separated the two germline ends. This CDR3 contains 12 residues.

The chain carries TRBV19 and TRBJ2-7; tentatively, D is TRBD1 (6 bases). Trimming took off 5 bases at V and 7 bases at J, with 18 bases between the two ends. The germline gives CDR1 LNHDA, CDR2 SQIVND (reference sequence). The CDR3 contains 14 residues. In nucleotides, the CDR3 is TGTGCCAGTAGTTCCGGACAGAAACTGAGGGAGCAGTACTTC. It specifies CASSSGQKLREQYF.

This rearrangement joins TRBV12-3 or TRBV12-4 to TRBJ2-7, with 9 bases fitting TRBD2. This CDR3 comprises 14 residues. J gave up 0 bases and V 6 bases, and 3 bases lay outside the gene matches. For the CDR3, the DNA is TGTGCCAGCAGGAATAGCGGGAGCTCCTACGAGCAGTACTTC. This codes for CASRNSGSSYEQYF.

V and J are TRBV14 and TRBJ2-7; D is possibly TRBD2 (5 bases). The CDR3 extends over 18 amino acids. V was shortened by 1 base and J by 3 bases, with 22 bases between the two germline ends. Germline lookup yields CDR1 SGHDN and CDR2 FVKESK. This chain's CDR3 is CASSQVPYSGVHVYEQYF. The CDR3 coding sequence is TGTGCCAGCAGCCAAGTCCCCTACTCCGGGGTCCACGTCTACGAGCAGTACTTC.

This sequence joins TRBV2 and TRBJ2-2; 12 bases agree with TRBD2. The V gene end was trimmed by 3 bases and the J gene end by 4 bases; junction bases not matched to a gene: 3. The CDR3 extends over 16 amino acids. CDR1 is SNHLY, CDR2 FYNNEI, per germline. The CDR3 DNA sequence: TGTGCCAGCAGTGAGAGACTAGCGGGAGCCACCGGGGAGCTGTTTTTT. The encoded protein is CASSERLAGATGELFF.

A remark on this clonotype: At one of its ends the junction is not consistent with the germline gene, which may arise from a read error. This chain joins TRBV28 and TRBJ2-7; D unresolved. Germline CDR1 and CDR2: MDHEN and SYDVKM. The CDR3 contains 11 residues. CDR3 region: CASSLLTETHF. CDR3 coding DNA: TGTGCCAGCAGTCTCCTCACAGAAACGCACTTC.

The chain has TRBV5-1 and TRBJ2-7; TRBD2 agrees at 7 bases. The germline V gene has CDR1 SGHRS and CDR2 YFSETQ. J lost 2 bases, V lost 0 bases, and 5 bases had no gene match. There are 15 residues in the CDR3. Written as DNA, the CDR3 is TGCGCCAGCAGCTTGGAGGGCGGGAGAACCTACGAGCAGTACTTC. Its translation is CASSLEGGRTYEQYF.

The genes are TRBV19 and TRBJ1-1, with a weak D call TRBD1 (5 bases). V gave up 6 bases and J gave up 7 bases, with 15 bases separating them. Germline V gene sequence: CDR1 LNHDA, CDR2 SQIVND (reference sequence). This CDR3 has 13 residues. CDR3: CASSRDRPREAFF. CDR3 nucleotide sequence: TGTGCCAGTAGCAGAGACAGACCTCGTGAAGCTTTCTTT. The full variable domain, rest sourced from reference TRBV19 and TRBJ1-1, is DGGITQSPKYLFRKEGQNVTLSCEQNLNHDAMYWYRQDPGQGLRLIYYSQIVNDFQKGDIAEGYSVSREKKESFPLTVTSAQKNPTAFYLCASSRDRPREAFFGQGTRLTVV.

The chain links TRBV18 to TRBJ1-6; D possibly corresponds to TRBD1 (6 bases). Trimming shortened V by 3 bases and J by 9 bases, and 15 bases separated the two germline ends. This CDR3 region has 15 residues. Germline CDR1 reads KGHSH; CDR2 reads LQKENI. CDR3 loop: CASSPYRDTGSPLHF. The CDR3, as DNA: TGTGCCAGCTCACCTTACCGGGACACGGGTTCACCCCTCCACTTT.

This chain uses TRBV13 with TRBJ1-2; D call uncertain. Trimming pared 0 bases from V and 5 bases from J, leaving 16 bases between. The CDR3 length is 16 residues. CDR1 and CDR2 from the germline V gene are PRHDT and FYEKMQ (reference sequence). The DNA for the CDR3 is TGTGCCAGCAGCTTAGGACGCGGCCGTAGAGGATATGGCTACACCTTC. It specifies CASSLGRGRRGYGYTF.